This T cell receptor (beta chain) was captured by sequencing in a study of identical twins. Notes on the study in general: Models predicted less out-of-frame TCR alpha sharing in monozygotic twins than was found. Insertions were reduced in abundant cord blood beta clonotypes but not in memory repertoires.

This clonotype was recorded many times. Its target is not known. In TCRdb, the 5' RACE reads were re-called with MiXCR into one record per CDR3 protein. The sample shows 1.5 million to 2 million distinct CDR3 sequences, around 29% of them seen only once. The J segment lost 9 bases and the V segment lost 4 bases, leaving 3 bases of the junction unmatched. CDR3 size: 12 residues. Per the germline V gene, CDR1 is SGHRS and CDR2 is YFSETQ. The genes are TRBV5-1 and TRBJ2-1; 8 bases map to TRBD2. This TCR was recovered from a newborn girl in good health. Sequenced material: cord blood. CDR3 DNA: TGCGCCAGCAGCCCAAGCGGGGGTGAGCAGTTCTTC. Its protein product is CASSPSGGEQFF.